These T cell receptor beta chains were read from a single sample in a study of chemoradiotherapy in HPV16-positive cancers. This table comes from immunoSEQ multiplex PCR, and its TCRdb copy is limited to in-frame clones, with some not included. The sample has approximately 13,000 clones; 65% to 80% are singletons. Collection of the sample occurred from a patient who underwent chemoradiotherapy. These receptors came from a human donor with HPV-associated anogenital cancer. The CDR3 runs from the conserved cysteine through the conserved F or W. A D gene is named only where the DNA matches it firmly. Some rows mark clone size as missing; the rest say once, few, many or name a class of expanded clone.

d_call,j_call,v_call,clone_size,cdr3_aa,cdr3_nt
TRBD1,TRBJ2-5,TRBV5-8,.,CASSPWDRGWETQYF,TGTGCCAGCAGCCCATGGGACAGGGGGTGGGAGACCCAGTACTTC
.,TRBJ2-1,TRBV7-6,.,CASSAEGNTQTGEQFF,TGTGCCAGCAGCGCGGAGGGGAATACCCAAACGGGTGAGCAGTTCTTC
TRBD1,TRBJ2-7,TRBV5-6,.,CASRESGTVSYEQYF,TGTGCCAGCAGAGAATCCGGGACAGTATCCTACGAGCAGTACTTC
TRBD1,TRBJ1-1,TRBV4-1,.,CASSAYRGLRTEAFF,TGCGCCAGCAGCGCTTACAGGGGGCTAAGGACTGAAGCTTTCTTT
.,TRBJ1-1,TRBV7-3,.,CASSLSVNTEAFF,TGTGCCAGCAGCTTATCTGTGAACACTGAAGCTTTCTTT
.,TRBJ1-1,TRBV29-1,.,CSTSNHNTEAFF,TGCAGCACTTCAAACCATAACACTGAAGCTTTCTTT
.,TRBJ1-1,TRBV30,.,CAWSVGFDTEAFF,TGTGCCTGGAGTGTCGGGTTCGATACTGAAGCTTTCTTT
TRBD1,TRBJ1-3,TRBV13,.,CASSLSTGIGNTIYF,TGTGCCAGCAGCCTTTCGACAGGGATCGGAAACACCATATATTTT
.,TRBJ2-7,TRBV11-2,.,CASSYIFGTNSYEQYF,TGTGCCAGCAGCTACATCTTTGGGACAAACTCCTACGAGCAGTACTTC
.,TRBJ2-7,TRBV29-1,.,CSVLTGFYEQYF,TGCAGCGTCTTAACCGGATTCTACGAGCAGTACTTC
TRBD2,TRBJ2-3,TRBV10-3,.,CAISDTLAGGLADTQYF,TGTGCCATCAGTGACACCCTAGCGGGGGGGCTCGCAGATACGCAGTATTTT
TRBD1,TRBJ2-5,TRBV5-1,.,CASSFMTGDQETQYF,TGCGCCAGCAGCTTTATGACAGGGGACCAAGAGACCCAGTACTTC
TRBD1,TRBJ2-2,TRBV29-1,.,CSVGRDRVTGELFF,TGCAGCGTTGGCCGGGACAGGGTTACCGGGGAGCTGTTTTTT
.,TRBJ1-5,TRBV19,.,CASSMRQDSNQPQHF,TGTGCCAGTAGTATGCGGCAGGATAGCAATCAGCCCCAGCATTTT
.,TRBJ1-1,TRBV4-1,.,CASSQGLGAFF,TGCGCCAGCAGCCAGGGCCTGGGAGCTTTCTTT
TRBD2,TRBJ2-1,TRBV7-2,.,CASSLAGGPFMSSYNEQFF,TGTGCCAGCAGCCTAGCGGGGGGGCCATTCATGAGCTCCTACAATGAGCAGTTCTTC
TRBD1,TRBJ2-7,TRBV29-1,.,CSAEGDRAYEQYF,TGCAGCGCCGAGGGGGACAGAGCCTACGAGCAGTACTTC
.,TRBJ1-2,TRBV29-1,.,CSVGGDGFPNYGYTF,TGCAGCGTTGGGGGGGATGGTTTTCCTAACTATGGCTACACCTTC
.,TRBJ2-7,TRBV7-9,few,CASSSGRGDEQYF,TGTGCCAGCAGCTCGGGCCGAGGGGACGAGCAGTACTTC
.,TRBJ1-5,TRBV19,.,CASSPWGSNQPQHF,TGTGCCAGTAGTCCTTGGGGTTCCAATCAGCCCCAGCATTTT
.,TRBJ2-2,TRBV11-3,.,CASSLDRSTGELFF,TGTGCCAGCAGCTTAGATCGGAGCACCGGGGAGCTGTTTTTT
.,TRBJ2-7,TRBV2,few,CASSEAGGPLIYEQYF,TGTGCCAGCAGTGAAGCTGGGGGACCGCTGATCTACGAGCAGTACTTC
TRBD1,TRBJ2-4,TRBV7-2,.,CASSQGGTGQNIQYF,TGTGCCAGCAGCCAGGGCGGGACAGGGCAAAACATTCAGTACTTC
.,TRBJ2-7,TRBV4-1,.,CASSQDLLSGYEQYF,TGCGCCAGCAGCCAAGATTTATTAAGCGGTTACGAGCAGTACTTC
.,TRBJ2-7,TRBV13,.,CASSLVGSYEQYF,TGTGCCAGCAGCTTAGTCGGATCCTACGAGCAGTACTTC
TRBD2,TRBJ2-1,TRBV15,.,CATSDPGGIREQFF,TGTGCCACCAGCGACCCGGGGGGGATTCGAGAGCAGTTCTTC
.,TRBJ1-6,TRBV6-6,.,CASSFDASYNSPLHF,TGTGCCAGCAGTTTCGACGCCTCCTATAATTCACCCCTCCACTTT
TRBD2,TRBJ2-3,TRBV5-1,.,CASSRRLAESTDTQYF,TGCGCCAGCAGCCGGCGACTAGCGGAGAGCACAGATACGCAGTATTTT
.,TRBJ1-6,TRBV7-2,.,CASSLVQGNSPLHF,TGTGCCAGCAGCTTAGTTCAGGGGAATTCACCCCTCCACTTT
.,TRBJ1-2,TRBV27,few,CASGWGRTSSGYTF,TGTGCCAGTGGGTGGGGGCGGACGAGTAGTGGCTACACCTTC
TRBD1,TRBJ2-7,TRBV5-4,.,CASSPGQSPYEQYF,TGTGCCAGCAGCCCGGGACAGTCACCCTACGAGCAGTACTTC
TRBD2,TRBJ2-3,TRBV7-6,.,CASSLASGGPDTQYF,TGTGCCAGCAGCTTAGCCTCGGGGGGTCCAGATACGCAGTATTTT
.,TRBJ1-5,TRBV30,few,CAWRLAANQPQHF,TGTGCCTGGAGACTGGCAGCAAATCAGCCCCAGCATTTT
.,TRBJ2-7,TRBV7-9,.,CASSLGVGRFYEQYF,TGTGCCAGCAGCTTAGGCGTGGGCAGGTTCTACGAGCAGTACTTC
TRBD1,TRBJ2-3,TRBV7-2,.,CASSMQHGTGGTDTQYF,TGTGCCAGCAGCATGCAGCATGGGACAGGGGGCACAGATACGCAGTATTTT
.,TRBJ2-2,TRBV29-1,few,CSVADPGELFF,TGCAGCGTCGCCGACCCCGGGGAGCTGTTTTTT
TRBD1,TRBJ1-1,TRBV5-1,.,CASSLQGGTEAFF,TGCGCCAGCAGCTTGCAGGGGGGGACTGAAGCTTTCTTT
TRBD2,TRBJ2-1,TRBV10-1,.,CASSEGNSGGSYNEQFF,TGCGCCAGCAGTGAGGGGAATAGCGGGGGATCCTACAATGAGCAGTTCTTC
.,TRBJ2-7,TRBV7-9,.,CASSASGTLREQYF,TGTGCCAGCAGCGCATCCGGGACTTTGAGGGAGCAGTACTTC
.,TRBJ2-2,TRBV7-2,.,CASSLSLHLNTGELFF,TGTGCCAGCAGCTTAAGTCTCCATTTGAACACCGGGGAGCTGTTTTTT
.,TRBJ2-6,TRBV27,.,CATSGASGANVLTF,TGTGCCACCTCTGGTGCATCTGGGGCCAACGTCCTGACTTTC
.,TRBJ2-1,TRBV5-6,.,CASSFGVMSEQFF,TGTGCCAGCAGCTTCGGCGTGATGAGTGAGCAGTTCTTC
.,TRBJ2-7,TRBV7-9,.,CASSLRAHEQYF,TGTGCCAGCAGCCTCCGGGCCCACGAGCAGTACTTC
.,TRBJ2-2,TRBV4-3,few,CASSQDGRRGELFF,TGCGCCAGCAGCCAAGATGGACGGAGGGGGGAGCTGTTTTTT
.,TRBJ1-5,TRBV7-8,.,CASSLQGPQQPQHF,TGTGCCAGCAGCTTGCAGGGACCCCAACAGCCCCAGCATTTT
TRBD1,TRBJ1-4,TRBV6-5,.,CASSSGGEGKLFF,TGTGCCAGCAGTTCAGGGGGCGAGGGAAAACTGTTTTTT
TRBD1,TRBJ1-4,TRBV29-1,.,CSARQGNEKLFF,TGCAGCGCTAGACAGGGGAATGAAAAACTGTTTTTT
.,TRBJ2-5,TRBV7-6,.,CASSQITGTQYF,TGTGCCAGCAGCCAAATCACGGGGACCCAGTACTTC
TRBD1,TRBJ1-2,TRBV2,medium-sized,CASPQGVSGYTF,TGTGCCAGTCCACAGGGGGTCTCTGGCTACACCTTC
.,TRBJ2-2,TRBV5-1,few,CASSLQGGGTNTGELFF,TGCGCCAGCAGCCTCCAGGGGGGGGGAACGAACACCGGGGAGCTGTTTTTT
TRBD1,TRBJ1-1,TRBV12-5,.,CASGSLSGGEAFF,TGTGCTAGTGGTTCGCTGTCAGGGGGAGAAGCTTTCTTT
.,TRBJ2-7,TRBV27,.,CASSWGPGYEQYF,TGTGCCAGCAGTTGGGGGCCGGGATACGAGCAGTACTTC
TRBD1,TRBJ1-2,TRBV18,few,CASFGQASYGYTF,TGTGCCAGCTTTGGACAGGCAAGCTATGGCTACACCTTC
TRBD2,TRBJ2-3,TRBV28,.,CASSLRGGFTDTQYF,TGTGCCAGCAGTTTGCGGGGGGGATTCACAGATACGCAGTATTTT
TRBD2,TRBJ2-5,TRBV27,few,CASSPTSGYYRETQYF,TGTGCCAGCAGCCCGACTAGCGGATACTATAGGGAGACCCAGTACTTC
.,TRBJ1-2,TRBV10-3,.,CAISDSTGEGGNYGYTF,TGTGCCATCAGTGATTCGACAGGCGAGGGGGGTAACTATGGCTACACCTTC
TRBD2,TRBJ2-1,TRBV11-3,.,CASSLNSGGAWNEQFF,TGTGCCAGCAGCTTAAATAGCGGGGGGGCCTGGAATGAGCAGTTCTTC
.,TRBJ1-4,TRBV2,.,CASSAFLGEKLFF,TGTGCCAGCAGTGCCTTTTTGGGGGAAAAACTGTTTTTT
.,TRBJ2-3,TRBV11-3,.,CASSLGGGADTQYF,TGTGCCAGCAGCTTGGGGGGGGGCGCCGATACGCAGTATTTT
TRBD1,TRBJ2-1,TRBV2,once,CASRGGQGAYNEQFF,TGTGCCAGCAGAGGGGGACAGGGGGCCTACAATGAGCAGTTCTTC